The text below deals with one TCR beta chain. Ten or more counts support this clonotype. Its binding antigen is unknown. It has no much larger one-base neighbor in the sample; base qualities were not kept. Amplification of TCR beta CDR3 regions was carried out from RNA transcripts. The first round of RT-PCR for the TCR CDR3 was performed with the HTBI primer set and the Qiagen OneStep RT-PCR kit. A second multiplex PCR round built the libraries, followed by size selection and purification. Paired-end sequencing of the libraries was performed with 100 bp reads on an Illumina HiSeq2000. The original methods were these. Raw data were processed with SOAPnuke, discarding reads with adapters, uncalled bases, mean Phred below 15, or no exact constant-primer or identifier match. COPE v1.2.5 was used to merge high-quality paired reads, and clonotypes were defined as unique nucleotide sequences. MiTCR v1.1 was used to align clonotypes to the IMGT TRBV, TRBD and TRBJ reference segments. The analysis included only V-J combinations with a frequency above 0.0001, which together covered around 99% of the repertoires. A TCS score was defined as the ratio between F50 (clonal expansion) and ExV (chaos), using BLOSUM62-based TCRdist between CDR3 peptides within each V-J. Welch's t-statistics and random forest reduced approximately 520 V-J features to roughly 13, which were used in a naive Bayes classifier (R e1071). Starting from the raw public reads, TCRdb applied fastp trimming at Q25, assembled clones with MiXCR and retained in-frame beta chains. Every distinct CDR3 protein forms one entry, paired with its most common genes and DNA. The V and J calls and clone size come from TCRdb's table, not from the authors' own analysis. In this sample the table shows hundreds of thousands of distinct CDR3 sequences, 13% to 15% of which occur a single time. The ten largest account for 10% of the sample.

These data originate in a study of T cells in Graves' hyperthyroidism and ophthalmopathy (dated 2019 in TCRdb). At the level of the whole study: Peripheral blood was sampled at the time of initial diagnosis, prior to any treatment. According to the paper, TCR Vbeta CDR3 sequencing was carried out on roughly 130 peripheral blood samples, which came from more than 40 ophthalmopathy, around 74 hyperthyroidism and some 17 progressor patients. Whether ophthalmopathy could be predicted prospectively was tested in an independent validation cohort made up of under 20 hyperthyroidism patients plus 17 patients who later progressed to ophthalmopathy. The approximately 98 discovery patients were randomly divided into training and test sets at a 7:3 ratio. To identify distinguishing TCR V-J signatures, a discovery cohort of about a hundred patients was used, comprising 40 to 45 with Graves' ophthalmopathy and around 57 with stable Graves' hyperthyroidism. The study also compared thyroid tissue and blood T-cell repertoires from a handful of Graves' hyperthyroidism patients. Once sampling was done, hyperthyroidism patients were given methimazole at a starting dose of 30 mg daily, whereas ophthalmopathy patients were given high-dose intravenous methylprednisolone. General conclusions and limits of the study: Sample size was not statistically predetermined, and investigators were not blinded to group allocation. A model built on a 13 V-J signature distinguished ophthalmopathy from stable hyperthyroidism, reaching approximately 89% sensitivity and 81.08% specificity in cross-validation and 80%/75% in testing. Most expanded thyroid clonotypes (frequency above 0.001) were also found in blood, which suggests that blood repertoires may mirror thyroid immune responses. During validation, the model predicted progression to ophthalmopathy a median of roughly 7.1 months ahead of onset, with roughly 65% sensitivity and 72% to 80% specificity.

Stable Graves' hyperthyroidism was defined as the absence of progression to ophthalmopathy over 18 months of follow-up. The hyperthyroidism patients were between 18 and 65 years old and newly diagnosed, with a disease duration of less than 2 months. Patients with uncontrolled infections, other autoimmune diseases, pregnancy or lactation were excluded. Diagnoses relied on clinical symptoms, serum thyroxine and TRAb, thyroid ultrasound and orbital computed tomography. PBMCs were separated from roughly 10 ml of fresh peripheral blood using Ficoll-Paque density gradient centrifugation. Trizol reagent was used to extract total RNA, and RNA quality was then checked on an Agilent 2100 Bioanalyzer. The CDR3, from cysteine to phenylalanine, totals 14 residues. Of the read, only the CDR3 DNA is kept; its 42 bases are in frame from base 1. V and J are truncated by 5 bases and 5 bases respectively, leaving an intervening sequence of 13 bases. CDR1 and CDR2 are drawn from the germline V gene: MNHNS, SASEGT.

Sequences were obtained from blood. The V gene is TRBV6-1 and the J gene is TRBJ1-5; the D gene cannot be named for sure. This TCR was recovered from a woman between 18 and 30 years old with Graves' hyperthyroidism. The base sequence is TGTGCCAGCAGTCCCCGAATCAAGGATCAGCCCCAGCATTTT. The resulting protein is CASSPRIKDQPQHF.